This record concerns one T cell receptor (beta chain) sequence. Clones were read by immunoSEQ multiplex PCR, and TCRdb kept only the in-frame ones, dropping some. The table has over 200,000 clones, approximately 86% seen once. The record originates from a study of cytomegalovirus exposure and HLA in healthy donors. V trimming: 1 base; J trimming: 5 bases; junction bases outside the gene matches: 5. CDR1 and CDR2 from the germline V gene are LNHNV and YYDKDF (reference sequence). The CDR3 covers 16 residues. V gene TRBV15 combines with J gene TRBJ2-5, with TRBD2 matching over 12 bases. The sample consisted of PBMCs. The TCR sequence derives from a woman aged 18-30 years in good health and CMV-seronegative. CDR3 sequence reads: CATSRGLAGGSETQYF. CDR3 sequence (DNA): TGTGCCACCAGCAGAGGTCTAGCGGGAGGGTCGGAGACCCAGTACTTC. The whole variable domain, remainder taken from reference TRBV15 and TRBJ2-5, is DAMVIQNPRYQVTQFGKPVTLSCSQTLNHNVMYWYQQKSSQAPKLLFHYYDKDFNNEADTPDNFQSRRPNTSFCFLDIRSPGLGDTAMYLCATSRGLAGGSETQYFGPGTRLLVL.